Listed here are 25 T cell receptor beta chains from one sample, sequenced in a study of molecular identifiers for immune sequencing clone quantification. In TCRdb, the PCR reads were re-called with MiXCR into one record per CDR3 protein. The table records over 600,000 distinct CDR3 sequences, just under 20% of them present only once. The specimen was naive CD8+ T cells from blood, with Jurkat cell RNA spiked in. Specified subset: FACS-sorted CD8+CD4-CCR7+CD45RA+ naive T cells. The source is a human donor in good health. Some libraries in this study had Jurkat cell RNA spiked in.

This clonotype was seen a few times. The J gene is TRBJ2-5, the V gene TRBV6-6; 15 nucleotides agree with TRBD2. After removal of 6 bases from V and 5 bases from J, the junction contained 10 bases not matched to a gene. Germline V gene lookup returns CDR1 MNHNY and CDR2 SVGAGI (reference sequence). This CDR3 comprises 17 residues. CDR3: CASSPYGLAGGAETQYF. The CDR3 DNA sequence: TGTGCCAGCAGCCCCTATGGACTAGCGGGAGGGGCGGAGACCCAGTACTTC.

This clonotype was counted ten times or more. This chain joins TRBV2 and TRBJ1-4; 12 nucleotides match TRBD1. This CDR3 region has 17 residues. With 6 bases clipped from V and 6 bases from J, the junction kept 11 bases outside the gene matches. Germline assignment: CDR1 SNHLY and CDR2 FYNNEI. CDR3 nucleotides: TGTGCCAGCAGAACGGGACAGGGGGCCCTAGTTGATGAAAAACTGTTTTTT. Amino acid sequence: CASRTGQGALVDEKLFF. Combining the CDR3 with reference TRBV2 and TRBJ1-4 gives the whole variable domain EPEVTQTPSHQVTQMGQEVILRCVPISNHLYFYWYRQILGQKVEFLVSFYNNEISEKSEIFDDQFSVERPDGSNFTLKIRSTKLEDSAMYFCASRTGQGALVDEKLFFGSGTQLSVL.

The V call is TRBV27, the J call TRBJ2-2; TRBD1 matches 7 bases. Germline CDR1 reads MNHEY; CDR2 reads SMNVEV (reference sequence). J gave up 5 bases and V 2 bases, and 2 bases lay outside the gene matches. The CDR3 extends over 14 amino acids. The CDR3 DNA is TGTGCCAGCAGTTTAGACAGGGCAACCGGGGAGCTGTTTTTT. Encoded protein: CASSLDRATGELFF.

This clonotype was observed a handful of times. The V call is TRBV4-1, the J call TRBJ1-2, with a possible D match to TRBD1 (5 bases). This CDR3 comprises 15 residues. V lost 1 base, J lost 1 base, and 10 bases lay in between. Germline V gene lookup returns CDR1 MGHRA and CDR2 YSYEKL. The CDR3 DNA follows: TGCGCCAGCAGCCAAGCCCTAGGGGTTAACTATGGCTACACCTTC. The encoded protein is CASSQALGVNYGYTF.

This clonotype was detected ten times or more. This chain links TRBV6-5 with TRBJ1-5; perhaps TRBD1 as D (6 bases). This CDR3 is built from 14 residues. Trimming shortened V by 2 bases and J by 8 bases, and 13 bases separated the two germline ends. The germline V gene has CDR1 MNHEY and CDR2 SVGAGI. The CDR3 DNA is TGTGCCAGCAGTTACGCGGGGGGCGTAGAGCCCCAGCATTTT. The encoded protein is CASSYAGGVEPQHF.

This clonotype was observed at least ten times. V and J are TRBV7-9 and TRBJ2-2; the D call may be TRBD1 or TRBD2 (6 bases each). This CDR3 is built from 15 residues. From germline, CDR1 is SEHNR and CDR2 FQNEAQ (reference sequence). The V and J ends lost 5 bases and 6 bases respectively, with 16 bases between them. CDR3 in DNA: TGTGCCAGCAGCCGGGCGGCAGGGGAGGCCGGGGAGCTGTTTTTT. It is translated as CASSRAAGEAGELFF.

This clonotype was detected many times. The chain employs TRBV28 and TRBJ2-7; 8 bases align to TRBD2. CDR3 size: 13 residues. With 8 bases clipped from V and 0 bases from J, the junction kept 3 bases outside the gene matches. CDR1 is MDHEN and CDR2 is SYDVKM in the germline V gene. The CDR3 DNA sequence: TGTGCCAGCGTAGCGGGAAGCTCCTACGAGCAGTACTTC. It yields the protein CASVAGSSYEQYF.

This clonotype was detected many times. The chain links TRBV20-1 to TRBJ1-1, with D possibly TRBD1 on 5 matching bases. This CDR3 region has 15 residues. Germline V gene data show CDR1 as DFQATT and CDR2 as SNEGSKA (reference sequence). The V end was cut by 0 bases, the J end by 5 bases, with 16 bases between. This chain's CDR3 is CSARDMGEWRTEAFF. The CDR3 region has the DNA TGCAGTGCTAGAGATATGGGGGAGTGGCGTACTGAAGCTTTCTTT.

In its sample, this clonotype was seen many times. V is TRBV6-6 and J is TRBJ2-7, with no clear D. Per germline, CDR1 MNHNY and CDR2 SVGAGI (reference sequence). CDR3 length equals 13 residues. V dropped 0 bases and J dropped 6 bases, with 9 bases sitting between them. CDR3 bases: TGTGCCAGCAGTTACTCGTACGGTCTCGAGCAGTACTTC. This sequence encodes CASSYSYGLEQYF.

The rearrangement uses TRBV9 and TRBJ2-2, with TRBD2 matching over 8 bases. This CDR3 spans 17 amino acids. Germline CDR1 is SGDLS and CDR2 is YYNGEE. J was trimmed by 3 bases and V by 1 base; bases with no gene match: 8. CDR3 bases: TGTGCCAGCAGCGTAAATGAACGGGAGGGCCACACCGGGGAGCTGTTTTTT. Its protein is CASSVNEREGHTGELFF. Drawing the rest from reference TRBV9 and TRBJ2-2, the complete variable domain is DSGVTQTPKHLITATGQRVTLRCSPRSGDLSVYWYQQSLDQGLQFLIQYYNGEERAKGNILERFSAQQFPDLHSELNLSSLELGDSALYFCASSVNEREGHTGELFFGEGSRLTVL.

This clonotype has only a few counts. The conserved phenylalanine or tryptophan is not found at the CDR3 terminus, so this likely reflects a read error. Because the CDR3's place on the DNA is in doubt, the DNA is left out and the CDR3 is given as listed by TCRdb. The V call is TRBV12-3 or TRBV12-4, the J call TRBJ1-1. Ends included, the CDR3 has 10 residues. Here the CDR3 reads CASSLGPAAL.

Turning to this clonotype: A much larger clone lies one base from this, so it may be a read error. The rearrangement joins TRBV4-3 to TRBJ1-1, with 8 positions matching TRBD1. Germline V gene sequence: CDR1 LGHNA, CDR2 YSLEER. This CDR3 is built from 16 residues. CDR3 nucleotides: TGCGCCAGCAGCCAACTAACAGGGGGATCCAACACTAAAGCTTTCTTT. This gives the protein CASSQLTGGSNTKAFF.

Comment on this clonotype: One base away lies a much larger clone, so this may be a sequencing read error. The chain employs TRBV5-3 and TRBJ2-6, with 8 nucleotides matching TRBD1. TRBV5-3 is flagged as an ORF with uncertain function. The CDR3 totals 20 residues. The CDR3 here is CASSQTTGTGEFSGANVLAF. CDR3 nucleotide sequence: TGCGCCAGCAGCCAGACCACCGGGACAGGCGAATTCTCTGGGGCCAACGTCCTGGCTTTC.

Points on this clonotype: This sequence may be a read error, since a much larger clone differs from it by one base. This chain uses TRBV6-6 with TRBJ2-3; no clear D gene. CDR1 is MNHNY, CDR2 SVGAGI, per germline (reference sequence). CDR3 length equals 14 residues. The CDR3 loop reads CASSPYGVPDTLYF. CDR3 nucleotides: TGTGCCAGCAGCCCATATGGAGTGCCAGATACGCTGTATTTT.

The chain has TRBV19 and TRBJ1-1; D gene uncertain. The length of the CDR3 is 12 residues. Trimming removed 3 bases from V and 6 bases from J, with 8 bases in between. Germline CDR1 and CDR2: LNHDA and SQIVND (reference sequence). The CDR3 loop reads CASSISRSEAFF. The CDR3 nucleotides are TGTGCCAGTAGTATTTCCAGATCTGAAGCTTTCTTT.

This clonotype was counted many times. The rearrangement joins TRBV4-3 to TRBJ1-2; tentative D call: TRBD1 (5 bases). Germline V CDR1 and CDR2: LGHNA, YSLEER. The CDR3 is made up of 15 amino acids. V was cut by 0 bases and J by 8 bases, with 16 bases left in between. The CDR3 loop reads CASSQDAGDTGGYTF. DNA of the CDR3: TGCGCCAGCAGCCAAGACGCCGGGGATACAGGAGGCTACACCTTC.

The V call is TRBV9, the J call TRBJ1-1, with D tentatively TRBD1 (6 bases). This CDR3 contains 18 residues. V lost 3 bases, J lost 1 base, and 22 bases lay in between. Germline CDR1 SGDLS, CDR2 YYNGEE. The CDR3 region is CASSGPSRGGSANTEAFF. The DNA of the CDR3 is TGTGCCAGCAGCGGACCTAGTAGGGGGGGATCGGCGAACACTGAAGCTTTCTTT.

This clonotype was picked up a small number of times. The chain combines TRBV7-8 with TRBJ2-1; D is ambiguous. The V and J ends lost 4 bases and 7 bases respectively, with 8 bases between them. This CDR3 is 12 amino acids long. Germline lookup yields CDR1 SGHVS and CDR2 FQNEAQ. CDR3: CASSYAFNEQFF. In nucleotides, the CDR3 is TGTGCCAGCAGCTACGCTTTTAATGAGCAGTTCTTC.

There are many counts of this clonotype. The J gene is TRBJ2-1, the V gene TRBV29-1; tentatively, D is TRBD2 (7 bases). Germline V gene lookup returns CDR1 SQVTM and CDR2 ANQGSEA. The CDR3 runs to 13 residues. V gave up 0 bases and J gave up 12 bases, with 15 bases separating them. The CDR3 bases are TGCAGCGTTGAAGAATCGCGGGGGCGGGGGCAGTTCTTC. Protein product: CSVEESRGRGQFF.

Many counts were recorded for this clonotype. CDR3 nucleotides: TGCAGTGCTAGCGGCCTAGCGGGGGCCTACGAGCAGTACTTC. Protein sequence: CSASGLAGAYEQYF. The V gene is TRBV20-1, the J gene TRBJ2-7, with 10 bases matching TRBD2. Trimming removed 3 bases from V and 2 bases from J; junction bases left unmatched: 4. The germline gives CDR1 DFQATT, CDR2 SNEGSKA (reference sequence). The CDR3 has 14 residues.

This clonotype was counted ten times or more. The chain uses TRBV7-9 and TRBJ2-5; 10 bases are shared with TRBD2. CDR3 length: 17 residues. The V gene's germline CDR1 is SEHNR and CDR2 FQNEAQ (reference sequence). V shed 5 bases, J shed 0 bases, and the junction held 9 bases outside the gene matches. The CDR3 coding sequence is TGTGCCAGCAGCCCCAGGCGGACTAGCGGAGACCAAGAGACCCAGTACTTC. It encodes CASSPRRTSGDQETQYF.

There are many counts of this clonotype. The CDR3 DNA reads TGTGCCAGCAGTAGGGGGAACGAGCAGTACTTC. Encoded protein: CASSRGNEQYF. The gene calls are TRBV6-1 and TRBJ2-7, with D possibly being TRBD1 (6 bases). CDR3 length: 11 residues. Germline CDR1 is MNHNS and CDR2 is SASEGT. Trimming left V 5 bases short and J 5 bases short, with 7 bases between.

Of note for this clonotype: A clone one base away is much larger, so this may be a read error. The CDR3 sequence is CASSLESYSQYF. The CDR3 bases are TGTGCCAGCAGCTTAGAGTCCTATTCTCAGTACTTC. V gene TRBV7-9 combines with J gene TRBJ2-5; D is unresolved. Trimming left V 1 base short and J 11 bases short, with 11 bases between. The CDR3 length is 12 residues. Germline V CDR1 and CDR2: SEHNR, FQNEAQ (reference sequence).

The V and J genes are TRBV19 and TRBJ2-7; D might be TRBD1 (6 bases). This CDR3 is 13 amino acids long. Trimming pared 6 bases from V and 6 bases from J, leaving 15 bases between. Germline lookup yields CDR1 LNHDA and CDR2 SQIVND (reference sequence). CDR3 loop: CASRIPGVGEQYF. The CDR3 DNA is TGTGCCAGTAGAATTCCAGGGGTCGGCGAGCAGTACTTC.

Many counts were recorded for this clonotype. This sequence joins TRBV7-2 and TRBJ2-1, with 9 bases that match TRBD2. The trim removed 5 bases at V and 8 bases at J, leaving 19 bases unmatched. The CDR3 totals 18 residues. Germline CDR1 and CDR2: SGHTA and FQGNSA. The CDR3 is CASSNVVTWGLALYEQFF. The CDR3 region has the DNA TGTGCCAGCAGCAATGTCGTAACCTGGGGACTAGCTCTTTATGAGCAGTTCTTC.